A single sample is the source of the 13 T cell receptor beta chains below, sequenced in a study of lymphopenia after photon versus proton radiotherapy. Repertoires were generated with immunoSEQ multiplex PCR, while TCRdb's copy carries only in-frame clones and drops some. This table has 43,000 or so clones, over 75% appearing once. The specimen comprised peripheral blood, sampled from a patient treated with photon-based radiotherapy. The receptor source for this set is a man in his forties with gastric cancer.

The chain uses TRBV10-3 and TRBJ2-4; D unresolved. The V gene lost 2 bases and the J gene lost 0 bases, with 5 bases spanning the gap. The germline V gene has CDR1 ENHRY and CDR2 SYGVKD. The CDR3 is 14 residues long. The CDR3 sequence is CAISEVLAKNIQYF. In DNA, the CDR3 is TGTGCCATCAGTGAGGTTCTAGCCAAAAACATTCAGTACTTC.

This sequence joins TRBV6-6 and TRBJ2-1, with unresolved D. V was shortened by 6 bases and J by 1 base, with 7 bases between the two germline ends. The CDR3 is 13 residues long. The germline V gene has CDR1 MNHNY and CDR2 SVGAGI (reference sequence). The CDR3 DNA reads as TGTGCCAGCAGACCCCGATCCTACAATGAGCAGTTCTTC. Translated: CASRPRSYNEQFF.

This clone was recorded only once. J is TRBJ2-5 and V is TRBV18; D assignment may be TRBD1 or TRBD2 (5 bases each). Germline values: CDR1 KGHSH, CDR2 LQKENI. Between the trimmed V and J ends, which lost 6 bases and 4 bases, there was a span of 18 bases. This CDR3 comprises 15 residues. In DNA form, the CDR3 reads TGTGCCAGCTCTCCTTACCGGGACGAGAGAGAGACCCAGTACTTC. It specifies CASSPYRDERETQYF.

The V and J genes are TRBV5-5 and TRBJ1-2, with 9 positions matching TRBD1. Germline V gene data show CDR1 as SGHKS and CDR2 as YYEKEE (reference sequence). The CDR3 totals 17 residues. With 3 bases clipped from V and 6 bases from J, the junction kept 15 bases outside the gene matches. CDR3 coding DNA: TGTGCCAGCAGCTCTGGACTCTTCGGGACAGGGTCGGATGGCTACACCTTC. Translation: CASSSGLFGTGSDGYTF.

J is TRBJ1-6 and V is TRBV9; 7 bases fit TRBD1. The V gene end was trimmed by 8 bases and the J gene end by 2 bases; junction bases not matched to a gene: 7. The CDR3 consists of 15 residues. The germline V gene has CDR1 SGDLS and CDR2 YYNGEE. In DNA, the CDR3 is TGTGCCAGTTCAGGGGGACGGACCTATAATTCACCCCTCCACTTT. It specifies CASSGGRTYNSPLHF.

V is TRBV4-1 and J is TRBJ2-7; 8 nucleotides agree with TRBD1. Germline V lookup: CDR1 MGHRA, CDR2 YSYEKL. V dropped 4 bases and J dropped 3; count of bases not matched to a gene: 8. The CDR3 has 15 residues. CDR3 residues: CASSPGTGSIYEQYF. The CDR3 bases are TGCGCCAGCAGCCCCGGGACAGGTTCAATCTACGAGCAGTACTTC.

This clone was counted between two and nine times. J is TRBJ1-1 and V is TRBV27, with 7 bases fitting TRBD1. The V gene end was trimmed by 4 bases and the J gene end by 1 base; junction bases not matched to a gene: 15. The length of the CDR3 is 18 residues. CDR1 is MNHEY, CDR2 SMNVEV, per germline (reference sequence). CDR3 in amino acids: CASSSWDSKVWRNTEAFF. CDR3 DNA: TGTGCCAGCAGTTCCTGGGACAGCAAAGTATGGAGGAACACTGAAGCTTTCTTT.

The chain carries TRBV10-3 and TRBJ1-6, with 9 bases aligning to TRBD1. J lost 13 bases, V lost 0 bases, and 10 bases had no gene match. This CDR3 spans 16 amino acids. The germline gives CDR1 ENHRY, CDR2 SYGVKD. The CDR3 is CAISESPGQGHYPLHF. DNA for the CDR3: TGTGCCATCAGTGAGTCCCCGGGACAGGGCCATTATCCCCTCCACTTT.

The chain employs TRBV7-2 and TRBJ2-1; TRBD2 agrees at 7 bases. Losses at the gene ends were 7 bases for V and 3 bases for J; bases not matched to a gene: 6. The CDR3 spans 14 residues. Germline V gene data show CDR1 as SGHTA and CDR2 as FQGNSA. The CDR3: CASTSGGVYNEQFF. CDR3 nucleotides: TGTGCCAGCACTTCTGGGGGGGTCTACAATGAGCAGTTCTTC. Looking up the rest from reference TRBV7-2 and TRBJ2-1 gives the full variable domain: GAGVSQSPSNKVTEKGKDVELRCDPISGHTALYWYRQSLGQGLEFLIYFQGNSAPDKSGLPSDRFSAERTGGSVSTLTIQRTQQEDSAVYLCASTSGGVYNEQFFGPGTRLTVL.

This chain connects TRBV30 to TRBJ2-5; D is uncertain. Germline values: CDR1 GTSNPN, CDR2 SVGIG (reference sequence). The V end was cut by 0 bases, the J end by 1 base, with 12 bases between. The CDR3 contains 15 residues. As DNA, the CDR3 is TGTGCCTGGAGTGTAGGCGGCCGCGTCCAAGAGACCCAGTACTTC. Amino acids: CAWSVGGRVQETQYF.

The chain carries TRBV7-8 and TRBJ1-2; 9 nucleotides match TRBD1. V dropped 4 bases and J dropped 13; count of bases not matched to a gene: 10. Germline assignment: CDR1 SGHVS and CDR2 FQNEAQ. CDR3 length: 13 residues. CDR3 DNA sequence: TGTGCCAGCAGCTCGTCCCGGGACAGGGAAGGCACCTTC. Residues: CASSSSRDREGTF.

The chain employs TRBV23-1 and TRBJ2-5, with D tentatively TRBD2 (5 bases). TRBV23-1 is treated as an ORF (open reading frame) with a function not yet certain. The V and J ends lost 6 bases and 14 bases respectively, with 19 bases between them. The CDR3 spans 12 residues. CDR3 DNA: TGCGCCAGCAGCCGGACGACGGGGTGGGCCTACTTC. Its translation is CASSRTTGWAYF.

This clone was seen a handful of times. V gene TRBV21-1 combines with J gene TRBJ1-4. TRBV21-1 is noted as a pseudogene. The CDR3 totals 9 residues. This CDR3 is CASSNSGFF. The CDR3 bases are TGTGCCAGCAGCAACTCTGGGTTTTTT.